This TCR beta chain was identified in a study of regulatory T cells in long-lasting Graves disease. Study-wide results and caveats: Under persistent disease, TRBV28, TRBJ1-2 and TRBJ2-5 were used preferentially.

This sample's time point: persistent/refractory GD, antithyroid drugs over 5 years with positive TRAb. Generation of the TCR library employed RNA extracted from PBMCs. Researchers made TCR beta libraries by using iRepertoire HTBI primers and running Arm-PCR on CDR3 regions. TCRdb reprocessed the multiplex PCR reads with MiXCR, giving one entry per CDR3 protein. The sample includes hundreds of thousands of distinct CDR3 sequences, 20% to 25% of them seen just once. The V gene's germline CDR1 is SNHLY and CDR2 FYNNEI. This CDR3 is 12 amino acids long. V was cut by 5 bases and J by 7 bases, with 12 bases left in between. This clonotype was picked up many times. Its antigen is as yet unknown.

The J gene is TRBJ2-7, the V gene TRBV2; D is possibly TRBD1 or TRBD2 (5 bases each). This sample comprised peripheral blood mononuclear cells (PBMCs), obtained when the disease was refractory, from a patient treated with antithyroid drugs. This sequence originates from a female donor with Graves disease. The CDR3 loop is CASSSPGSEQYF. In nucleotides, the CDR3 is TGTGCCAGCAGTTCCCCAGGGAGTGAGCAGTACTTC.